This T cell receptor beta chain came from a study of T cell responses to AZD1222 COVID-19 vaccine. Overall study findings and caveats: Repertoires were obtained only post-peak T cell response. An increase in Spike-specific TCR breadth and depth was observed after two AZD1222 doses. Across spike, vaccine-associated CD4 TCRs were found, dominant at 160-218 and 743-854.

On this clone: The target antigen is unknown. Other DNA sequences in the same sample also yield this CDR3.

From germline, CDR1 is SGHDN and CDR2 FVKESK. Trimming removed 1 base at V and 0 bases at J, with 3 bases between. The CDR3 covers 13 residues. Method: immunoSEQ multiplex PCR; TCRdb's copy keeps in-frame clones and lacks some. In the table there are around 160,000 clones, around nine tenths of which are singletons. Sequencing was performed on peripheral blood, taken on day 0 of MenACWY control vaccination. The chain couples TRBV14 to TRBJ1-1; D unresolved. The clonotype was recovered from an adult in good health. CDR3 region: CASSQALNTEAFF. CDR3 nucleotide sequence: TGTGCCAGCAGCCAAGCACTGAACACTGAAGCTTTCTTT. Together with reference TRBV14 and TRBJ1-1, the CDR3 gives the full variable domain: EAGVTQFPSHSVIEKGQTVTLRCDPISGHDNLYWYRRVMGKEIKFLLHFVKESKQDESGMPNNRFLAERTGGTYSTLKVQPAELEDSGVYFCASSQALNTEAFFGQGTRLTVV.